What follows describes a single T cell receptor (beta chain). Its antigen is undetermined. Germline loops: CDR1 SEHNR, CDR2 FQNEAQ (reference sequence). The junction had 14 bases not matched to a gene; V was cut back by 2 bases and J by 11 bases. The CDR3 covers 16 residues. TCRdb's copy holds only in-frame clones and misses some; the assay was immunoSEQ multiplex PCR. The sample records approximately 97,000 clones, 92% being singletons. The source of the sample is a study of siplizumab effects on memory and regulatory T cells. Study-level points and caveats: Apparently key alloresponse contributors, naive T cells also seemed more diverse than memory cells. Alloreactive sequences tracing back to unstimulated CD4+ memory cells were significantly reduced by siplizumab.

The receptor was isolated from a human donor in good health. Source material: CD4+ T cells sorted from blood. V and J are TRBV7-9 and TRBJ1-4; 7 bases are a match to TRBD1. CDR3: CASSLHSGHSRGKLFF. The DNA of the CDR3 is TGTGCCAGCAGCTTACATTCGGGGCACTCCAGGGGGAAACTGTTTTTT. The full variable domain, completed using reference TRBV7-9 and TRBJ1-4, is DTGVSQNPRHKITKRGQNVTFRCDPISEHNRLYWYRQTLGQGPEFLTYFQNEAQLEKSRLLSDRFSAERPKGSFSTLEIQRTEQGDSAMYLCASSLHSGHSRGKLFFGSGTQLSVL.